A single T cell receptor beta chain is shown here with its context. Its antigen is unknown. No base qualities exist here, and no much larger clone lies one base off it. This sample was taken from a study of T cell repertoires in cytomegalovirus infection (dated by TCRdb to between 2018 and 2021). For context, the study as a whole: Alongside well-studied HLA-B-restricted epitopes, the peptide stimulations were aimed at recently identified HLA-C-restricted CMV epitopes, whose presentation resists viral immunomodulation. Donor HLA type was relevant to the analysis, as public TCR beta signatures indicated carriage of CMV infection together with the matching HLA type.

The meaning of the sample's treatment or condition label: in vitro stimulation with specific CMV peptide epitopes to enrich CMV-specific T cells. CDR1 and CDR2 (SQVTM, ANQGSEA) derive from the germline V gene. Trimming removed 7 bases from V and 6 bases from J; the gene matches leave 6 bases unexplained. Including the terminal cysteine and phenylalanine, the CDR3 comprises 12 residues. Just CDR3 DNA is preserved here, 36 bases in frame from base 1. For sequencing, an Illumina HiSeq 1500 was employed. Clones were called with MiXCR by TCRdb after fastp trimmed the public reads at Q25, and only in-frame beta chains were retained. One record per CDR3 amino acid sequence lists the most common genes and DNA. In this sample the table shows some 920,000 distinct CDR3 sequences, roughly 30% of which occur a single time. The ten largest make up about 14% of the sample. Overall results and qualifications from the work: The ex vivo response was dominated by HLA-C-restricted CMV-specific TCR beta clonotypes, which also provided the single most frequent clonotype in two of eight donors. Carriers of CMV infection plus the relevant HLA type were discriminated by the cumulative frequency of public TCR beta family members in the study cohort and in an independent approximately 340-donor cohort.

The sample was cultured CD8+ T cells from PBMCs, taken from culture after CMV antigen stimulation. This chain is built from TRBV29-1 and TRBJ1-5; a stretch of 7 junction bases matches TRBD1. The receptor was derived from a human donor in good health (CMV status not recorded). Some clones in this sample may be carry-over from other donors' samples. Here is the DNA: TGCAGCGCTAAACAGGGGACTCAGCCCCAGCATTTT. Translated, it reads CSAKQGTQPQHF.